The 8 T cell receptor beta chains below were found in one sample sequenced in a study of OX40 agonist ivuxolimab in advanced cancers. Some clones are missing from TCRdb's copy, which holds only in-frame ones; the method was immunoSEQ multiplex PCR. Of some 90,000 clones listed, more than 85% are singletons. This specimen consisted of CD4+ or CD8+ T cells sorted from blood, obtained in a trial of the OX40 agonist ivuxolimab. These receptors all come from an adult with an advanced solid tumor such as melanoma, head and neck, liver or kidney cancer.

This CDR3 reads CAIKGQGGAEQYF. The CDR3, as DNA: TGTGCCATCAAGGGACAGGGGGGGGCCGAGCAGTACTTC. The chain joins TRBV10-3 to TRBJ2-7; 11 bases agree with TRBD1. V shed 7 bases, J shed 6 bases, and the junction held 5 bases outside the gene matches. The length of the CDR3 is 13 residues. Germline V lookup: CDR1 ENHRY, CDR2 SYGVKD.

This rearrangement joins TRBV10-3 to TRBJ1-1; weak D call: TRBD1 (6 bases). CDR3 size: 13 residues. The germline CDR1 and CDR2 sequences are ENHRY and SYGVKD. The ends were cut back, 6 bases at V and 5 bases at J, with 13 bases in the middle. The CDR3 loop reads CAIRRGEGTEAFF. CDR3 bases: TGTGCCATCAGGAGGGGGGAGGGGACTGAAGCTTTCTTT.

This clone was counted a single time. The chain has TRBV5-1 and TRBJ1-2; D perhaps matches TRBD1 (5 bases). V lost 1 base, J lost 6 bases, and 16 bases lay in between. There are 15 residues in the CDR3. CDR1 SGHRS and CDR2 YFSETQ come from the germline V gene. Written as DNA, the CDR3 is TGCGCCAGCAGCTTGAATTATTTTGGGACGGATGGCTACACCTTC. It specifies CASSLNYFGTDGYTF.

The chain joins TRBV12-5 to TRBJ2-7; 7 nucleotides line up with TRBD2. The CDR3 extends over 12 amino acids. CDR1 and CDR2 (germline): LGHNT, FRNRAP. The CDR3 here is CAPSGGSSEQYF. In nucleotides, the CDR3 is TGTGCCCCCTCGGGGGGTTCGAGCGAGCAGTACTTC.

The CDR3 region has the DNA TGTGCCAGCTCACCTGGGGCGGGTGCGGCTAGCACAGATACGCAGTATTTT. Encoded protein: CASSPGAGAASTDTQYF. This chain links TRBV18 with TRBJ2-3; D is perhaps TRBD1 or TRBD2 (5 bases each). The CDR3 totals 17 residues. Germline lookup yields CDR1 KGHSH and CDR2 LQKENI. Between the trimmed V and J ends, which lost 3 bases and 0 bases, there was a span of 16 bases.

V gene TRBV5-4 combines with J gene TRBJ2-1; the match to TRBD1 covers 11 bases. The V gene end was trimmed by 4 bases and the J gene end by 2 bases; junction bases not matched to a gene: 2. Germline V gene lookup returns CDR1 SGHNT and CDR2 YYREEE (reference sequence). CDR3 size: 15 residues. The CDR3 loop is CASSPGQGAYNEQFF. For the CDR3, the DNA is TGTGCCAGCAGCCCGGGACAGGGGGCCTACAATGAGCAGTTCTTC. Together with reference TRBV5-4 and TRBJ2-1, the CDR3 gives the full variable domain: ETGVTQSPTHLIKTRGQQVTLRCSSQSGHNTVSWYQQALGQGPQFIFQYYREEENGRGNFPPRFSGLQFPNYSSELNVNALELDDSALYLCASSPGQGAYNEQFFGPGTRLTVL.

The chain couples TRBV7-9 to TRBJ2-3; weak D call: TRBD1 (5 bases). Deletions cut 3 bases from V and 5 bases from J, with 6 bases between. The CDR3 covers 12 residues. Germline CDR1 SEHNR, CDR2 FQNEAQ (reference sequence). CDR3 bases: TGTGCCAGCAGCTTGCAGGGAGATACGCAGTATTTT. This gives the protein CASSLQGDTQYF.

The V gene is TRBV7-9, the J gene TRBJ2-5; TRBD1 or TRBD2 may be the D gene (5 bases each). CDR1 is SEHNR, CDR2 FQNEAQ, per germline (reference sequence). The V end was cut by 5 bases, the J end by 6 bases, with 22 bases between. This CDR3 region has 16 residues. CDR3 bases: TGTGCCAGCAGCCCCCCGGGGAGCGGCCCAGGGAAGACCCAGTACTTC. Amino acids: CASSPPGSGPGKTQYF.